A selection of T cell receptor beta chains follows, all from one sample in a study of blood T cell repertoires in COVID-19. This table comes from immunoSEQ multiplex PCR, and its TCRdb copy is limited to in-frame clones, with some not included. This sample has approximately 160,000 clones, with 70% to 90% found just once. The sample was peripheral blood. Receptors were obtained from a woman in her seventies with acute or convalescent COVID-19. The CDR3 runs from the conserved cysteine through the conserved F or W. Fields, in order: CDR3 length, J gene, V gene, CDR3 protein.

12 TRBJ1-5 TRBV24-1 CATGQGNQPQHF
16 TRBJ1-3 TRBV28 CASSAPRDRAGNTIYF
16 TRBJ1-5 TRBV6-6 CASSSLGGTSNQPQHF
16 TRBJ1-2 TRBV6-6 CASSSGTGGHFYGYTF
17 TRBJ2-6 TRBV2 CASSRGTAPPGANVLTF
16 TRBJ2-1 TRBV4-3 CASSQGKTSPTGEQFF
15 TRBJ2-1 TRBV5-4 CASSSGGQGVHEQFF
17 TRBJ2-7 TRBV19 CATPPPPQRMSSYEQYF
13 TRBJ2-5 TRBV18 CASSPGHQETQYF
13 TRBJ1-5 TRBV30 CASGQGANQPQHF
16 TRBJ1-3 TRBV3-1/TRBV3-2 CASSQPRGFSGNTIYF
18 TRBJ2-2 TRBV4-2 CASSQDRVGQSNTGELFF
19 TRBJ1-6 TRBV6-4 CASSDSKIRPWQVNSPLHF
14 TRBJ2-7 TRBV5-4 CASSSQGGANEQYF
18 TRBJ2-2 TRBV5-6 CASSMRPRPGQGTGELFF
16 TRBJ2-1 TRBV5-8 CASSTPSASSYNEQFF
18 TRBJ1-1 TRBV4-1 CASSRLGTGGASSTEAFF
15 TRBJ2-7 TRBV15 CATSRPEDRIYEQYF
14 TRBJ2-7 TRBV28 CASRPGGARYEQYF
16 TRBJ1-2 TRBV7-9 CASSLAGTDQGYGYTF
14 TRBJ2-7 TRBV3-1/TRBV3-2 CASSQAQQGREQYF
15 TRBJ1-6 TRBV2 CASTIGRGPGSPLHF
11 TRBJ1-1 TRBV6-5 CASSGTIGAFF
13 TRBJ2-7 TRBV10-3 CAISRTSSYEQYF
14 TRBJ2-7 TRBV4-2 CASSRGQGTYEQYF
14 TRBJ2-5 TRBV6-2/TRBV6-3 CASSYGGNQETQYF
15 TRBJ2-5 TRBV6-5 CASSPTGQGFGTQYF
12 TRBJ2-1 TRBV9 CASSVVANEQFF
16 TRBJ2-2 TRBV7-6 CASSDYGTGQPGELFF
15 TRBJ2-5 TRBV7-8 CASSRDRDRGGTQYF
17 TRBJ2-1 TRBV7-9 CASSSNLDRGGYNEQFF
13 TRBJ1-1 TRBV7-9 CASSGPGVTEAFF
11 TRBJ1-6 TRBV30 CACGPGSPLHF
18 TRBJ1-5 TRBV4-1 CASSQESWDRGLGQPQHF
12 TRBJ2-7 TRBV29-1 CSAGQGNYEQYF
16 TRBJ1-2 TRBV7-2 CASSLGQSAGGYGYTF
16 TRBJ2-6 TRBV19 CASSTLDLGGANVLTF
18 TRBJ2-3 TRBV5-6 CASSPGTSGGASTDTQYF
16 TRBJ1-5 TRBV7-8 CASSPRTGLSNQPQHF
15 TRBJ1-5 TRBV30 CAWSVGAGYNQPQHF
16 TRBJ2-2 TRBV29-1 CSVWGLAGAGDGELFF
16 TRBJ2-1 TRBV29-1 CSVVYQLAGVHNEQFF
13 TRBJ1-2 TRBV6-5 CASSPGSVRGYTF
20 TRBJ1-1 TRBV5-8 CASSLEPWTVYLPGDTEAFF
16 TRBJ2-1 TRBV28 CASKQRAGTAYNEQFF
15 TRBJ2-3 TRBV7-2 CASSAGTRYTDTQYF
15 TRBJ1-5 TRBV24-1 CATSSAASPNQPQHF
14 TRBJ2-7 TRBV2 CASSEGQGSYEQYF
16 TRBJ1-3 TRBV7-8 CASSWNRGRSGNTIYF
19 TRBJ2-7 TRBV28 CASSFEIGQRVTPTYEQYF
14 TRBJ1-2 TRBV30 CAWSPMGLGGGYTF
11 TRBJ2-1 TRBV6-2/TRBV6-3 CASSPRNEQFF
15 TRBJ2-5 TRBV6-5 CASRTSGRAGETQYF
14 TRBJ1-1 TRBV11-2 CASSLRLMNTEAFF
15 TRBJ2-5 TRBV9 CASSAASGAMETQYF
14 TRBJ1-1 TRBV7-6 CASSPTGRNTEAFF
15 TRBJ2-7 TRBV29-1 CSVVTQLAGVNEQYF
16 TRBJ1-6 TRBV4-3 CASSQVGTGMRSPLHF
14 TRBJ1-4 TRBV9 CASSPGTGYEKLFF
13 TRBJ2-7 TRBV10-3 CAISTGTGNEQYF